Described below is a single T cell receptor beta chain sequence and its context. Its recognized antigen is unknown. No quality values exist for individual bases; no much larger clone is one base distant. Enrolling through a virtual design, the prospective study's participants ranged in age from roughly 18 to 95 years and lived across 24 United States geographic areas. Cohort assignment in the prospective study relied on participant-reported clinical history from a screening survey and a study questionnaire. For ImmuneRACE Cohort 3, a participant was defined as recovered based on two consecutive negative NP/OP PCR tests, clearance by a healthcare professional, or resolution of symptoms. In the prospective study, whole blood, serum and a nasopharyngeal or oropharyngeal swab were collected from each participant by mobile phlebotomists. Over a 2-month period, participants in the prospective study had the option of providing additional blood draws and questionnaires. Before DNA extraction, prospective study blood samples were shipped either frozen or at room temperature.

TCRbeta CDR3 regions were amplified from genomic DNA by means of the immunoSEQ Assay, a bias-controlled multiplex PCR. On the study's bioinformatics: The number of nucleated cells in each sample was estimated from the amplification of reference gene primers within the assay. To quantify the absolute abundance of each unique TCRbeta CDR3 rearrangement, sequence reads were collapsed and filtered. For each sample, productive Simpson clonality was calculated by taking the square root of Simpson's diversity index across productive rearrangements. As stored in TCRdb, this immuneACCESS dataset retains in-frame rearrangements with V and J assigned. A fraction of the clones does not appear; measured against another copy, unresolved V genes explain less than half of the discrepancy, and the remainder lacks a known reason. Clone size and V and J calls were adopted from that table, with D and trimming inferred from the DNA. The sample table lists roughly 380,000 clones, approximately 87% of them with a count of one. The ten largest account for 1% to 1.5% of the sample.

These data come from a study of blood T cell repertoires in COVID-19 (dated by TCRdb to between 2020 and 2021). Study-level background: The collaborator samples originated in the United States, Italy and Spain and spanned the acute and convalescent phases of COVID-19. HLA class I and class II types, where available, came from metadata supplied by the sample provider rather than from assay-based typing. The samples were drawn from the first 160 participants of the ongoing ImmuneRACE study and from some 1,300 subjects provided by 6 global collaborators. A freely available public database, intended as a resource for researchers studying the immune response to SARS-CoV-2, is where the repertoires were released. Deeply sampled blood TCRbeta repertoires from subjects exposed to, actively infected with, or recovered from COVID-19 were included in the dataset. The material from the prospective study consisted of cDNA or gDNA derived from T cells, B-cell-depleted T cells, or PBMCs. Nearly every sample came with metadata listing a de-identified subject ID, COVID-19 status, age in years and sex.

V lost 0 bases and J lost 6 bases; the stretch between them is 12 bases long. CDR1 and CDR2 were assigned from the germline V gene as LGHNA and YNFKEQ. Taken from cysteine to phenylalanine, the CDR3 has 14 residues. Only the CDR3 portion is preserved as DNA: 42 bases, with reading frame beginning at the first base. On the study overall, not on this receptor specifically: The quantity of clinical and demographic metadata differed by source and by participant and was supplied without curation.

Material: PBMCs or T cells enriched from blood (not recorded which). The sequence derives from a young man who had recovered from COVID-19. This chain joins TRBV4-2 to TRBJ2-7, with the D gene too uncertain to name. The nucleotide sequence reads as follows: TGTGCCAGCAGCCAAGATAGGCTCCAGCGCGAGCAGTACTTC. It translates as CASSQDRLQREQYF.